A single sample is the source of the 30 T cell receptor beta chains below, sequenced in a study. MiXCR, applied by TCRdb to the 5' RACE reads, yields one record per CDR3 protein. The data hold approximately 60,000 distinct CDR3 sequences, with roughly 25% observed a single time. Treg sorting used a CD4+CD25+CD127-/low gate. The source material was tumor-infiltrating Tregs sorted from the breast tumor. These TCRs come from a female donor with breast cancer.

This clonotype was found many times. The chain links TRBV4-1 to TRBJ1-5, with D unresolved. This CDR3 is built from 21 residues. The V end was cut by 0 bases, the J end by 1 base, with 25 bases between. Germline lookup yields CDR1 MGHRA and CDR2 YSYEKL. CDR3 nucleotide sequence: TGCGCCAGCAGCCAAGACCTATCGGACCCCAGCTGGATAATAAGCAATCAGCCCCAGCATTTT. It is translated as CASSQDLSDPSWIISNQPQHF.

CDR3 DNA sequence: TGCAGCGTATCCGACGACAGAAGGACTGAAGCTTTCTTT. Its protein product is CSVSDDRRTEAFF. The chain carries TRBV29-1 and TRBJ1-1; D might be TRBD1 (5 bases). Trimming stripped 6 bases from V and 5 bases from J, with 16 bases between. Germline V gives CDR1 SQVTM, CDR2 ANQGSEA. This CDR3 is built from 13 residues.

The chain links TRBV7-2 to TRBJ2-1; the match to TRBD1 covers 7 bases. The CDR3 covers 14 residues. Germline CDR1 SGHTA, CDR2 FQGNSA. Germline trimming cut 4 bases from V and 8 bases from J; bases unmatched to any gene: 8. The CDR3, as DNA: TGTGCCAGCAGCTACAGGGGTATGAGGGATGAGCAGTTCTTC. It specifies CASSYRGMRDEQFF. Based on the CDR3 plus reference TRBV7-2 and TRBJ2-1, the full variable domain is GAGVSQSPSNKVTEKGKDVELRCDPISGHTALYWYRQSLGQGLEFLIYFQGNSAPDKSGLPSDRFSAERTGGSVSTLTIQRTQQEDSAVYLCASSYRGMRDEQFFGPGTRLTVL.

The rearrangement uses TRBV6-2 or TRBV6-3 and TRBJ2-7, with 12 bases fitting TRBD2. Per the germline V gene, CDR1 is MNHEY and CDR2 is SVGEGT. After removal of 2 bases from V and 5 bases from J, the junction contained 4 bases not matched to a gene. This CDR3 has 15 amino acids. CDR3 protein: CASSYGLAGRDEQYF. CDR3 DNA sequence: TGTGCCAGCAGTTACGGACTAGCGGGGCGGGACGAGCAGTACTTC.

This clonotype showed up just a few times. The genes are TRBV20-1 and TRBJ2-7, with D perhaps TRBD1 (5 bases). Germline CDR1 reads DFQATT; CDR2 reads SNEGSKA (reference sequence). The CDR3 is 18 amino acids. The V gene lost 1 base and the J gene lost 3 bases, with 25 bases spanning the gap. The CDR3 loop reads CSARGGGATLLTNYEQYF. In DNA form, the CDR3 reads TGCAGTGCTAGAGGGGGCGGAGCCACACTCTTAACGAACTACGAGCAGTACTTC.

This clonotype was detected many times. This chain connects TRBV9 to TRBJ2-3; weak D call: TRBD1 (6 bases). Trimming left V 7 bases short and J 4 bases short, with 13 bases between. Germline CDR1 SGDLS, CDR2 YYNGEE. The CDR3 length is 13 residues. The CDR3 DNA follows: TGTGCCAGCTCTGGGGGCCGCGCAGATACGCAGTATTTT. Translated, it gives CASSGGRADTQYF.

This clonotype came up a few times. This chain uses TRBV4-2 with TRBJ2-3, with 7 bases matching TRBD2. The germline CDR1 and CDR2 sequences are LGHNA and YNFKEQ. The CDR3 length is 16 residues. V trimming: 3 bases; J trimming: 1 base; junction bases outside the gene matches: 7. The chain's CDR3 is CASSQITSVGTDTQYF. CDR3 DNA: TGTGCCAGCAGCCAGATTACTAGCGTGGGCACAGATACGCAGTATTTT.

This clonotype was detected a few times. This chain uses TRBV7-9 with TRBJ2-3; either TRBD1 or TRBD2 may fit D (5 bases each). The CDR3 loop spans 14 amino acids. CDR1 SEHNR and CDR2 FQNEAQ come from the germline V gene (reference sequence). V lost 5 bases, J lost 4 bases, and 13 bases lay in between. CDR3 sequence (DNA): TGTGCCAGCAGCCGAGGGACCGGTGCAGATACGCAGTATTTT. Its protein product is CASSRGTGADTQYF.

V and J are TRBV29-1 and TRBJ2-5; D remains ambiguous. Between the trimmed V and J ends, which lost 5 bases and 2 bases, there was a span of 21 bases. Germline values: CDR1 SQVTM, CDR2 ANQGSEA. There are 16 residues in the CDR3. Written as DNA, the CDR3 is TGCAGCGTTAAACCCATGAGGTTCCGAGGACAAGAGACCCAGTACTTC. This gives the protein CSVKPMRFRGQETQYF.

V is TRBV5-4 and J is TRBJ2-3; 8 nucleotides line up with TRBD1. With V trimmed by 0 bases and J by 5 bases, 5 bases remained unmatched. CDR3 length equals 15 residues. Germline CDR1 SGHNT, CDR2 YYREEE (reference sequence). The CDR3 DNA is TGTGCCAGCAGCTTGGAGGACAGGGTTGAAGATACGCAGTATTTT. As protein: CASSLEDRVEDTQYF.

The chain has TRBV7-3 and TRBJ2-7; no clear D. V was pared by 5 bases and J by 4 bases, with 12 bases between. Per the germline V gene, CDR1 is SGHTA and CDR2 is FQGTGA. CDR3 size: 13 residues. The CDR3 reads CASSKGPGYEQYF. CDR3 DNA: TGTGCCAGCAGCAAAGGACCCGGTTACGAGCAGTACTTC.

This clonotype appeared a single time. The germline gene is not matched at one end of the junction; a read error may be the cause. The chain is built from TRBV6-1 and TRBJ2-7, with D possibly being TRBD1 (6 bases). Germline V gives CDR1 MNHNS, CDR2 SASEGT. The CDR3 spans 15 residues. CDR3 coding DNA: TGTGCCAGCAGGGAAGCGCAGCAGGGGAAAGGCAAGCAGTACTTC. Translated: CASREAQQGKGKQYF.

This clonotype has a handful of counts. The chain links TRBV28 to TRBJ1-3; 8 bases fit TRBD1. CDR1 MDHEN and CDR2 SYDVKM come from the germline V gene. The CDR3 is made up of 14 amino acids. J lost 2 bases, V lost 4 bases, and 1 base had no gene match. CDR3 in DNA: TGTGCCAGCAGTTCAGGGGGCCCTGGAAACACCATATATTTT. Its protein product is CASSSGGPGNTIYF.

This clonotype was counted a few times. This chain links TRBV19 with TRBJ2-1; the D gene is possibly TRBD2 (5 bases). The V gene's germline CDR1 is LNHDA and CDR2 SQIVND (reference sequence). The CDR3 is 14 amino acids. The germline V and J ends were trimmed by 4 bases and 5 bases, with 12 bases remaining between them. Here the CDR3 reads CASSTTSHDNEQFF. DNA of the CDR3: TGTGCCAGTAGTACAACTAGTCACGACAATGAGCAGTTCTTC.

The chain combines TRBV5-4 with TRBJ1-2; a weak D match, TRBD1 (6 bases). CDR1 SGHNT and CDR2 YYREEE come from the germline V gene (reference sequence). The length of the CDR3 is 14 residues. The germline V and J ends were trimmed by 4 bases and 3 bases, with 13 bases remaining between them. The CDR3 reads CASSTGQPDYGYTF. The CDR3 nucleotides read TGTGCCAGCAGCACCGGACAGCCCGACTATGGCTACACCTTC.

The table lists this clonotype with many counts. The junction shows a germline mismatch at one end, possibly a read error. The chain employs TRBV7-7 and TRBJ2-5, with a possible D match to TRBD1 (5 bases). CDR3 length equals 13 residues. The germline gives CDR1 SSHAT, CDR2 FNYEAQ (reference sequence). In DNA form, the CDR3 reads TGTGCTAGCAGCTTAGATCTTTTGGGGCCCCAGTACTTC. Translation gives CASSLDLLGPQYF.

The sample holds many counts of this clonotype. This CDR3 reads CASSYGMDTGELFF. CDR3 coding DNA: TGTGCCAGCAGTTACGGGATGGACACCGGGGAGCTGTTTTTT. The rearrangement links TRBV6-5 to TRBJ2-2, with unresolved D. V was pared by 2 bases and J by 3 bases, with 7 bases between. Per the germline V gene, CDR1 is MNHEY and CDR2 is SVGAGI. The CDR3 contains 14 residues.

This clonotype was found a few times. V gene TRBV20-1 combines with J gene TRBJ2-1; D unresolved. Germline values: CDR1 DFQATT, CDR2 SNEGSKA (reference sequence). Trimming shortened V by 0 bases and J by 5 bases, and 14 bases separated the two germline ends. The CDR3 sequence is 15 residues long. CDR3 in DNA: TGCAGTGCTAGAGATCTCATGAGTTCTGACAATGAGCAGTTCTTC. Protein product: CSARDLMSSDNEQFF.

This clonotype came up a few times. V gene TRBV25-1 combines with J gene TRBJ1-1; 9 bases line up with TRBD1. Looked up from germline, CDR1 is MGHDK and CDR2 is SYGVNS. Trimming removed 4 bases from V and 3 bases from J; junction bases left unmatched: 6. The CDR3 covers 15 residues. This chain's CDR3 is CASSVAGTGYTEAFF. The CDR3 DNA reads TGTGCCAGCAGTGTTGCCGGGACAGGGTACACTGAAGCTTTCTTT.

The CDR3 here is CASSSDRDVTDTQYF. The CDR3 DNA sequence: TGTGCCAGCAGCTCGGACAGGGATGTCACAGATACGCAGTATTTT. This chain connects TRBV5-5 to TRBJ2-3; TRBD1 aligns across 8 bases. Germline V CDR1 and CDR2: SGHKS, YYEKEE (reference sequence). V dropped 3 bases and J dropped 2; count of bases not matched to a gene: 5. The length of the CDR3 is 15 residues.

J is TRBJ2-4 and V is TRBV4-3; TRBD1 matches 8 bases. The CDR3 spans 15 residues. CDR1 is LGHNA, CDR2 YSLEER, per germline. After removal of 4 bases from V and 5 bases from J, the junction contained 7 bases not matched to a gene. The CDR3 nucleotides read TGCGCCAGCAGCCGCCAGATGGACAGGGAAAACATTCAGTACTTC. Translation: CASSRQMDRENIQYF.

This clonotype occurred many times. CDR3 nucleotide sequence: TGCGCCAGCAGCCAAGCCAGGTACTACGAGCAGTACTTC. Translated: CASSQARYYEQYF. V and J are TRBV4-3 and TRBJ2-7; D unresolved. Germline loops: CDR1 LGHNA, CDR2 YSLEER. CDR3 size: 13 residues. Trimming shortened V by 1 base and J by 3 bases, and 7 bases separated the two germline ends.

This clonotype has more than one count but fewer than ten. The CDR3 region has the DNA TGTGCCAGCAGCGGAGACGTAAACACTGAAGCTTTCTTT. Translation: CASSGDVNTEAFF. The chain couples TRBV7-3 to TRBJ1-1; D gene unclear. Trimming shortened V by 5 bases and J by 2 bases, and 9 bases separated the two germline ends. Germline CDR1 is SGHTA and CDR2 is FQGTGA. The CDR3 contains 13 residues.

The chain combines TRBV5-1 with TRBJ2-1, with 12 nucleotides matching TRBD1. With V trimmed by 3 bases and J by 5 bases, 9 bases remained unmatched. CDR3 length: 17 residues. The germline CDR1 and CDR2 sequences are SGHRS and YFSETQ. CDR3 in amino acids: CASSSGTGGFYDNEQFF. Here the CDR3 DNA reads TGCGCCAGCAGCTCCGGGACAGGGGGCTTTTACGACAATGAGCAGTTCTTC.

This clonotype was detected many times. The chain combines TRBV6-5 with TRBJ1-1; D unresolved. Germline values: CDR1 MNHEY, CDR2 SVGAGI. V lost 0 bases to trimming and J lost 2 bases, with 7 bases between them. The CDR3 is 14 residues long. The CDR3 DNA reads TGTGCCAGCAGTTACTCTATAGTTAACACTGAAGCTTTCTTT. Translation: CASSYSIVNTEAFF.

The chain combines TRBV30 with TRBJ1-2, with no clear D. This CDR3 comprises 12 residues. V shed 2 bases and J shed 8 bases, with 12 bases lying between them. CDR1 and CDR2 from the germline V gene are GTSNPN and SVGIG (reference sequence). The CDR3 DNA reads as TGTGCCTGGAGTTTGGGATGGCCCGGCTACACCTTC. Protein: CAWSLGWPGYTF.

This clonotype was counted at least ten times. The DNA of the CDR3 is TGCAGTGCTAGACGGGGATTCGGGGTTAGCTCCTACGAGCAGTACTTC. Protein: CSARRGFGVSSYEQYF. The rearrangement uses TRBV20-1 and TRBJ2-7, with a weak D call TRBD2 (5 bases). The CDR3 contains 16 residues. Trimming took 2 bases from V and 0 from J, leaving 17 bases between them. CDR1 is DFQATT, CDR2 SNEGSKA, per germline (reference sequence).

About this clonotype: Its ends do not fully match the called genes, so a read error is possible. The chain uses TRBV6-5 and TRBJ1-5, with D possibly matching TRBD1 (6 bases). Looked up from germline, CDR1 is MNHEY and CDR2 is SVGAGI. There are 15 residues in the CDR3. The CDR3 protein is CAGSYGGQNNQPQHF. The CDR3 coding sequence is TGTGCCGGCAGTTACGGAGGACAGAATAATCAGCCCCAGCATTTT.

This clonotype occurred a few times. Relative to the germline gene, one junction end is altered; a read error may explain this. The chain uses TRBV5-1 and TRBJ2-7; D might be TRBD1 (5 bases). CDR1 SGHRS and CDR2 YFSETQ come from the germline V gene. The CDR3 sequence is 14 residues long. The CDR3 sequence is CTSSLTVGSNEQYF. CDR3 nucleotide sequence: TGCACCAGCAGCTTGACAGTAGGATCCAACGAGCAGTACTTC. Combining the CDR3 with reference TRBV5-1 and TRBJ2-7 gives the whole variable domain KAGVTQTPRYLIKTRGQQVTLSCSPISGHRSVSWYQQTPGQGLQFLFEYFSETQRNKGNFPGRFSGRQFSNSRSEMNVSTLELGDSALYLCTSSLTVGSNEQYFGPGTRLTVT.

This clonotype was seen many times. The chain recombines TRBV5-1 with TRBJ1-2; D unclear. Between the trimmed V and J ends, which lost 0 bases and 0 bases, there was a span of 15 bases. Germline V lookup: CDR1 SGHRS, CDR2 YFSETQ. The CDR3 runs to 17 residues. The CDR3 is CASSLGSGVAANYGYTF. CDR3 in DNA: TGCGCCAGCAGCTTGGGGAGCGGGGTGGCAGCTAACTATGGCTACACCTTC.